This is a list of T cell receptor beta chains from one sample in a study of vaccination effects on CD4 cells after COVID-19. Antigen specificity for these receptors is unknown. The data were produced by immunoSEQ multiplex PCR, yet TCRdb's version contains in-frame clones alone and is incomplete. The sample has some 40,000 clones, about 73% seen once. The sample consisted of CD4+ T cells from PBMCs cultured with HCoV-NL63 spike peptides, taken before COVID-19 vaccination. Receptor source: a human donor who had a prior SARS-CoV-2 infection. The CDR3 runs from the conserved cysteine through the conserved F or W. D genes are given only for firm matches. Only some rows state a clone size, as once, few, many or a class for expanded clones.

abundance	d_gene	v_gene	j_gene	CDR3nt	CDR3aa
-	-	TRBV2	TRBJ2-3	TGTGCCAGCAGTGGGACTTACTCTAGCACAGATACGCAGTATTTT	CASSGTYSSTDTQYF
few	-	TRBV2	TRBJ1-6	TGTGCCAGCAGTGCAGGGGTCAATTCACCCCTCCACTTT	CASSAGVNSPLHF
-	TRBD1	TRBV29-1	TRBJ1-4	TGCAGCGCTTGCGGGACAGGTGCAACTAATGAAAAACTGTTTTTT	CSACGTGATNEKLFF
-	-	TRBV9	TRBJ2-1	TGTGCCAGCAGCACCAACCCCGGAGGGCCTGGCAGTGAGCAGTTCTTC	CASSTNPGGPGSEQFF
-	TRBD2	TRBV15	TRBJ2-1	TGTGCCACCAGCAGAGATCCGGCGGGACTATACAATGAGCAGTTCTTC	CATSRDPAGLYNEQFF
-	-	TRBV12-1	TRBJ2-3	TGTGCCAGCAGCCAACGCTTACCGGGACTAGCGGGTTCGGGCACAGATACGCAGTATTTT	CASSQRLPGLAGSGTDTQYF
-	-	TRBV7-8	TRBJ2-7	TGTGCCAGCAGCCCCTACGGTCGCGAGCAGTACTTC	CASSPYGREQYF
-	TRBD1	TRBV5-4	TRBJ2-7	TGTGCCAGCAGCTTACAGGGGGGCGAGCAGTACTTC	CASSLQGGEQYF
-	TRBD2	TRBV11-3	TRBJ2-5	TGTGCCAGCAGCCTCGGGAGGGCCTTGGGAGAGACCCAGTACTTC	CASSLGRALGETQYF
-	-	TRBV21-1	TRBJ2-3	TGTGCCAGCAGCAAAGGCAGAAGGGCCTCTAGCACAGATACGCAGTATTTT	CASSKGRRASSTDTQYF
-	-	TRBV5-1	TRBJ2-7	TGCGCCAGCAGTGTTACCGGGACATTTCGCGAGCAGTACTTC	CASSVTGTFREQYF
-	TRBD2	TRBV7-2	TRBJ2-1	TGTGCCAGCAGCTTATCTAGCGGGGCCTACAATGAGCAGTTCTTC	CASSLSSGAYNEQFF
-	TRBD2	TRBV4-2	TRBJ2-1	TGTGCCAGCAGCCAAGATCCGGGATCGGTAGCGGGGGGCGATGAGCAGTTCTTC	CASSQDPGSVAGGDEQFF
once	TRBD2	TRBV3-1/TRBV3-2	TRBJ2-5	TGTGCCAGCAGCCAACTAAATAGCGGGCCTCTACAAGAGACCCAGTACTTC	CASSQLNSGPLQETQYF
-	-	TRBV28	TRBJ1-5	TGTGCCAGCAGTTTGGAGACAGGACGGGCCCAGCATTTT	CASSLETGRAQHF
-	TRBD2	TRBV6-5	TRBJ2-5	TGTGCCAGCAATCGTCCGGGACTAGACGAGACCCAGTACTTC	CASNRPGLDETQYF
-	TRBD1	TRBV7-8	TRBJ2-7	TGTGCCAGCAGCCTAGAGACAGGGTACTACGAGCAGTACTTC	CASSLETGYYEQYF
few	TRBD1	TRBV5-4	TRBJ2-7	TGTGCCAGCAGCTTACCGGGACAGACCTACGAGCAGTACTTC	CASSLPGQTYEQYF
-	-	TRBV11-2	TRBJ2-2	TGTGCCAGCAGCTTAGTCGCGTTTGGCGAGCTGTTTTTT	CASSLVAFGELFF
-	-	TRBV28	TRBJ2-5	TGTGCCAGCAGTCTTCAGTATGAGACCCAGTACTTC	CASSLQYETQYF
-	TRBD2	TRBV10-3	TRBJ2-7	TGTGCCACCAAAGGGACTAGCGGGAATCGAGAGCAGTACTTC	CATKGTSGNREQYF
-	-	TRBV27	TRBJ2-3	TGTGCCAGCAGCTTACGGGGGATCACAGATACGCAGTATTTT	CASSLRGITDTQYF
-	-	TRBV6-6	TRBJ1-1	TGTGCCAGCAGGCCGGGGGACACTGAAGCTTTCTTT	CASRPGDTEAFF
-	TRBD2	TRBV7-2	TRBJ2-7	TGTGCCAGCAGCTTAGATTCTAGCGGGAGCTCCTACGAGCAGTACTTC	CASSLDSSGSSYEQYF
-	TRBD2	TRBV5-1	TRBJ2-1	TGCGCCAGCAGCCCGCGGGGGACTAGCGGGGGATCTAGGGACTACAATGAGCAGTTCTTC	CASSPRGTSGGSRDYNEQFF
once	TRBD1	TRBV5-1	TRBJ1-4	TGCGCCAGCAACATTCAGGGGGGGTTTGGTGAAAAACTGTTTTTT	CASNIQGGFGEKLFF
-	TRBD1	TRBV30	TRBJ1-1	TGTGCCTGGAGTATCGGGACAGGGGTCACTGAAGCTTTCTTT	CAWSIGTGVTEAFF
-	TRBD2	TRBV24-1	TRBJ2-1	TGTGCCACCAGTGATGGCCCCCTGCGTCTAGCGGACGACAATGAGCAGTTCTTC	CATSDGPLRLADDNEQFF
-	TRBD1	TRBV4-2	TRBJ1-1	TGTGCCAGCAGCCAAATTCGGGGGACAGGGGCTGGGGCTGAAGCTTTCTTT	CASSQIRGTGAGAEAFF